The 14 T cell receptor beta chains below were found in one sample sequenced in a study of cytomegalovirus exposure and HLA in healthy donors. PCR was performed using 60 Vbeta and 13 Jbeta primers. The assay was immunoSEQ multiplex PCR, and TCRdb's table has in-frame clones only and misses some. The table records 150,000 to 200,000 clones, 77% of them present only once. The sample was PBMCs. These receptors all stem from a man aged 30-40 years in good health and CMV-seropositive.

This sequence joins TRBV18 and TRBJ1-2, with 9 positions matching TRBD1. This CDR3 has 16 residues. The V gene's germline CDR1 is KGHSH and CDR2 LQKENI. V gave up 3 bases and J gave up 4 bases; unmatched junction bases: 9. The CDR3 loop reads CASSPGTGPLIYGYTF. DNA of the CDR3: TGTGCCAGCTCACCTGGGACAGGGCCCTTAATCTATGGCTACACCTTC.

The chain recombines TRBV19 with TRBJ1-5, with 9 bases fitting TRBD1. The trim removed 6 bases at V and 4 bases at J, leaving 7 bases unmatched. Looked up from germline, CDR1 is LNHDA and CDR2 is SQIVND (reference sequence). This CDR3 has 15 residues. CDR3 sequence reads: CASSLTGGENQPQHF. The CDR3 DNA is TGTGCCAGTAGCCTTACAGGGGGCGAGAATCAGCCCCAGCATTTT.

The chain is built from TRBV5-6 and TRBJ2-7; 7 bases agree with TRBD2. Germline V gives CDR1 SGHDT, CDR2 YYEEEE. With V trimmed by 3 bases and J by 2 bases, 8 bases remained unmatched. The CDR3 has 15 residues. This chain's CDR3 is CASSSAGTKAYEQYF. CDR3 in DNA: TGTGCCAGCAGCTCCGCCGGGACTAAGGCCTACGAGCAGTACTTC.

V is TRBV11-2 and J is TRBJ2-5; 14 bases agree with TRBD2. The germline V gene has CDR1 SGHAT and CDR2 FQNNGV. Trimming took 4 bases from V and 2 from J; bases not matched to a gene: 6. The CDR3 is 17 residues long. CDR3 in DNA: TGTGCCAGCAGCTCGGGACTAGCGGGGGTGGTGCAAGAGACCCAGTACTTC. Translating it yields CASSSGLAGVVQETQYF.

This clone was counted only a few times. The chain is built from TRBV6-6 and TRBJ2-7, with 10 bases lining up with TRBD2. Looked up from germline, CDR1 is MNHNY and CDR2 is SVGAGI (reference sequence). V lost 7 bases to trimming and J lost 6 bases; unmatched junction nucleotides: 9. The CDR3 runs to 14 residues. CDR3 amino acids: CASTPAGGPSEQYF. For the CDR3, the DNA is TGTGCCAGCACCCCAGCGGGGGGGCCTTCCGAGCAGTACTTC.

The chain is built from TRBV27 and TRBJ1-2; D uncertain. Trimming took 5 bases from V and 8 from J, leaving 9 bases between them. CDR3 size: 11 residues. The germline CDR1 and CDR2 sequences are MNHEY and SMNVEV (reference sequence). In DNA, the CDR3 is TGTGCCAGCAGTCCCGGAGAGGGCTACACCTTC. This gives the protein CASSPGEGYTF.

The rearrangement joins TRBV5-6 to TRBJ2-7; D possibly corresponds to TRBD1 (6 bases). Germline V lookup: CDR1 SGHDT, CDR2 YYEEEE. Trimming removed 5 bases from V and 3 bases from J, with 15 bases in between. The CDR3 length is 14 residues. The CDR3 DNA reads TGTGCCAGCAGGCCAGCCGGACAGTTCTACGAGCAGTACTTC. Translation: CASRPAGQFYEQYF.

J is TRBJ1-1 and V is TRBV27; D uncertain. From germline, CDR1 is MNHEY and CDR2 SMNVEV (reference sequence). The ends were cut back, 3 bases at V and 2 bases at J, with 7 bases in the middle. The CDR3 is 13 amino acids. In nucleotides, the CDR3 is TGTGCCAGCAGTTTTGAGGATAACACTGAAGCTTTCTTT. This translates into CASSFEDNTEAFF.

The chain couples TRBV15 to TRBJ2-7; D remains ambiguous. Trimming shortened V by 3 bases and J by 6 bases, and 9 bases separated the two germline ends. This CDR3 is built from 12 residues. Germline V gene data show CDR1 as LNHNV and CDR2 as YYDKDF (reference sequence). CDR3 residues: CATSSPRSEQYF. CDR3 nucleotide sequence: TGTGCCACCAGCAGCCCCCGGTCCGAGCAGTACTTC.

The chain recombines TRBV7-2 with TRBJ2-7, with D tentatively TRBD1 (6 bases). V lost 6 bases to trimming and J lost 9 bases, with 18 bases between them. CDR1 and CDR2 (germline): SGHTA, FQGNSA. This CDR3 has 13 residues. The CDR3 DNA reads TGTGCCAGCAGAAAAGAGATGGGGGCGGGGCAGTACTTC. It is translated as CASRKEMGAGQYF.

The CDR3 region has the DNA TGCGCCAGCAGTGAATCATTTTACAATGAGCAGTTCTTC. This encodes CASSESFYNEQFF. J is TRBJ2-1 and V is TRBV10-2; D is unresolved. The germline V gene has CDR1 WSHSY and CDR2 SAAADI. This CDR3 spans 13 amino acids. V was cut by 3 bases and J by 4 bases, with 7 bases left in between.

This sequence joins TRBV5-1 and TRBJ2-3; 9 positions agree with TRBD1. The CDR3 extends over 16 amino acids. V dropped 4 bases and J dropped 6; count of bases not matched to a gene: 12. The germline gives CDR1 SGHRS, CDR2 YFSETQ. The CDR3 nucleotides read TGCGCCAGCAGCACTAAACCGGGACAGGGAACCGATACGCAGTATTTT. It translates to CASSTKPGQGTDTQYF. Full variable domain (missing parts from reference TRBV5-1 and TRBJ2-3): KAGVTQTPRYLIKTRGQQVTLSCSPISGHRSVSWYQQTPGQGLQFLFEYFSETQRNKGNFPGRFSGRQFSNSRSEMNVSTLELGDSALYLCASSTKPGQGTDTQYFGPGTRLTVL.

The V and J genes are TRBV10-3 and TRBJ2-6; D not resolved. V was pared by 0 bases and J by 0 bases, with 9 bases between. The CDR3 sequence is 17 residues long. CDR1 and CDR2 (germline): ENHRY, SYGVKD. CDR3 nucleotide sequence: TGTGCCATCAGTGAGTCAGCATTACTCTCTGGGGCCAACGTCCTGACTTTC. It encodes CAISESALLSGANVLTF.

This CDR3 is CASSIQDEAFF. CDR3 DNA: TGTGCCAGCAGTATACAGGATGAAGCTTTCTTT. The V call is TRBV2, the J call TRBJ1-1; tentatively, D is TRBD1 (5 bases). The germline gives CDR1 SNHLY, CDR2 FYNNEI. The V end lost 5 bases, the J end lost 7 bases, and 8 bases lay between the germline ends. The CDR3 length is 11 residues.